The 2 T cell receptor beta chains below all came from one sample that was sequenced in a study of CD8 T cells in ankylosing spondylitis. Using its own MiXCR run on the 5' RACE reads, TCRdb lists one record per CDR3 protein. The sample contains 40,000 or so distinct CDR3 sequences, over 9% of which appear only once. Sequences were obtained from blood, either unsorted or a sorted T cell fraction (not recorded which). The receptor set was obtained from a male donor with ankylosing spondylitis or in good health (not recorded which).

This clonotype was detected ten times or more. The CDR3 DNA is TGCGCCAGCAGCATGGGGACAGGGCCTAGCGGGGGACGTTGGGAGCAGTACTTC. Protein: CASSMGTGPSGGRWEQYF. The chain combines TRBV5-1 with TRBJ2-7; possible D gene TRBD2, 10 bases. Trimming took 4 bases from V and 7 from J, leaving 30 bases between them. CDR1 and CDR2 from the germline V gene are SGHRS and YFSETQ. The CDR3 extends over 18 amino acids. The full variable domain, in which reference TRBV5-1 and TRBJ2-7 provide the parts outside the CDR3, is KAGVTQTPRYLIKTRGQQVTLSCSPISGHRSVSWYQQTPGQGLQFLFEYFSETQRNKGNFPGRFSGRQFSNSRSEMNVSTLELGDSALYLCASSMGTGPSGGRWEQYFGPGTRLTVT.

This clonotype was counted at least ten times. The chain has TRBV19 and TRBJ2-1; TRBD2 matches 14 bases. Looked up from germline, CDR1 is LNHDA and CDR2 is SQIVND (reference sequence). This CDR3 spans 16 amino acids. J was trimmed by 7 bases and V by 4 bases; bases with no gene match: 6. The CDR3 DNA reads TGTGCCAGTAGTACGATGACTAGCGGGAGGGAAAATGAGCAGTTCTTC. Its protein is CASSTMTSGRENEQFF. The whole variable domain, filled in from reference TRBV19 and TRBJ2-1, reads DGGITQSPKYLFRKEGQNVTLSCEQNLNHDAMYWYRQDPGQGLRLIYYSQIVNDFQKGDIAEGYSVSREKKESFPLTVTSAQKNPTAFYLCASSTMTSGRENEQFFGPGTRLTVL.